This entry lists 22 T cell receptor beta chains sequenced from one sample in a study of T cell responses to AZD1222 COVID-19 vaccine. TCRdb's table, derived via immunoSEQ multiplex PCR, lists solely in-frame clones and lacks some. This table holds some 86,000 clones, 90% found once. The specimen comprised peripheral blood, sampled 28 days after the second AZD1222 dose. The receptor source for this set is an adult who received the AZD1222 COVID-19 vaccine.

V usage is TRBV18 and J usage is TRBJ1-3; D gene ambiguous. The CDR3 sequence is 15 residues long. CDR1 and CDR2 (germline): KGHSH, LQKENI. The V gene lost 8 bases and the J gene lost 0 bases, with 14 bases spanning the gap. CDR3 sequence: CASTSRVLSGNTIYF. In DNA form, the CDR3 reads TGTGCCAGCACCTCCCGGGTACTCTCTGGAAACACCATATATTTT.

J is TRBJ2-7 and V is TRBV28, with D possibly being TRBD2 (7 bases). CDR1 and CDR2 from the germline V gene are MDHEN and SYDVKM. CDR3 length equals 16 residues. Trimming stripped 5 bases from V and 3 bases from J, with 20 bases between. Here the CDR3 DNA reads TGTGCCAGCAGTCCCTCACTGGGGGGGGCTGACTACGAGCAGTACTTC. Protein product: CASSPSLGGADYEQYF. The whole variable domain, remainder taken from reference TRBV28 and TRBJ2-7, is DVKVTQSSRYLVKRTGEKVFLECVQDMDHENMFWYRQDPGLGLRLIYFSYDVKMKEKGDIPEGYSVSREKKERFSLILESASTNQTSMYLCASSPSLGGADYEQYFGPGTRLTVT.

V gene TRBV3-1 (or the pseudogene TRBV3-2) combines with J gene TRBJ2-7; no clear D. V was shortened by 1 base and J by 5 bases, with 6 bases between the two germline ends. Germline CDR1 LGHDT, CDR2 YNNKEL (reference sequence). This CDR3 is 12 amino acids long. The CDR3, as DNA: TGTGCCAGCAGCCAAGTACCCCACGAGCAGTACTTC. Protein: CASSQVPHEQYF.

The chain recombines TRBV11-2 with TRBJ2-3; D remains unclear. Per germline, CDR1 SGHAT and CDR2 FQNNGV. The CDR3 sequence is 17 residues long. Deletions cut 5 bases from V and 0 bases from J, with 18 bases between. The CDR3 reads CASSGLWGSFSTDTQYF. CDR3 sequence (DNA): TGTGCCAGCAGCGGATTGTGGGGTTCCTTTAGCACAGATACGCAGTATTTT.

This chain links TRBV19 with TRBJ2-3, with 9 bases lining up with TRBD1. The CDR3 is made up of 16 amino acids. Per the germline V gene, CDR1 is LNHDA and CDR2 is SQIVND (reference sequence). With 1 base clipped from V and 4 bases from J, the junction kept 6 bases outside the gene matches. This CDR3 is CASSIGDRVVADTQYF. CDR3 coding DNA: TGTGCCAGTAGTATAGGGGACAGGGTGGTGGCAGATACGCAGTATTTT. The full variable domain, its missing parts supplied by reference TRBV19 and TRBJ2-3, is DGGITQSPKYLFRKEGQNVTLSCEQNLNHDAMYWYRQDPGQGLRLIYYSQIVNDFQKGDIAEGYSVSREKKESFPLTVTSAQKNPTAFYLCASSIGDRVVADTQYFGPGTRLTVL.

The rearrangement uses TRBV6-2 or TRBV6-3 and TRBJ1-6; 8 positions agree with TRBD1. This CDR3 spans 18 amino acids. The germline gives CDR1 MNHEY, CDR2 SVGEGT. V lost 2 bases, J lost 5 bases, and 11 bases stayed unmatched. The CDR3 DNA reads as TGTGCCAGCAGTTACGCGCAGGGGGCTCAGCGGGATAATTCACCCCTCCACTTT. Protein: CASSYAQGAQRDNSPLHF.

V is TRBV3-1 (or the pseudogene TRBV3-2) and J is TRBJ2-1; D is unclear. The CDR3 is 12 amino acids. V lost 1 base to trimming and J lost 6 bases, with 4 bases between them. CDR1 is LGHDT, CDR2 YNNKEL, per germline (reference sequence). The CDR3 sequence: CASSQVRNEQFF. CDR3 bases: TGTGCCAGCAGCCAAGTCCGCAATGAGCAGTTCTTC.

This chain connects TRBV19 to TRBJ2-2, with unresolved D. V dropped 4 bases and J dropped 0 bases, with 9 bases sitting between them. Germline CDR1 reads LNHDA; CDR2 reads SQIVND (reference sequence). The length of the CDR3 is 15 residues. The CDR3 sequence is CASSTSGSNTGELFF. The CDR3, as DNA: TGTGCCAGTAGTACTTCCGGGTCGAACACCGGGGAGCTGTTTTTT.

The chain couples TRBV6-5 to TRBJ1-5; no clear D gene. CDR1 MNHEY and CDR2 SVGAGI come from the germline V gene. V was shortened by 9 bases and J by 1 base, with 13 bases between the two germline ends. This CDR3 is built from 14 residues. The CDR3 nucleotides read TGTGCCAGTACACAGTTTTTAAGCAATCAGCCCCAGCATTTT. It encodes CASTQFLSNQPQHF.

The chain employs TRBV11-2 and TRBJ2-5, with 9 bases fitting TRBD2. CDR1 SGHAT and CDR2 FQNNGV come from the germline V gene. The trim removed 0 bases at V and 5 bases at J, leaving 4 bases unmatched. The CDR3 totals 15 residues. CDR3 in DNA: TGTGCCAGCAGCTTAGATAGCGGGGGTTGGGAGACCCAGTACTTC. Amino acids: CASSLDSGGWETQYF.

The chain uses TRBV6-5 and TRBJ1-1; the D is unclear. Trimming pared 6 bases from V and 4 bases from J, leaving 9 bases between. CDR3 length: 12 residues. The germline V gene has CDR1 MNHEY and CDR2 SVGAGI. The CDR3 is CASRPKGTEAFF. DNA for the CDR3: TGTGCCAGCAGACCTAAGGGCACTGAAGCTTTCTTT.

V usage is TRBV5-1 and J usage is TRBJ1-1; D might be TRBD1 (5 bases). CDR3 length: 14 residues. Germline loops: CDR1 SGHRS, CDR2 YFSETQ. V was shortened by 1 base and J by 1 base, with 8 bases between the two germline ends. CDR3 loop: CASSLQGGNTEAFF. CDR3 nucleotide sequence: TGCGCCAGCAGCTTGCAGGGAGGGAACACTGAAGCTTTCTTT. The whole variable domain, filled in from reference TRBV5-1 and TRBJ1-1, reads KAGVTQTPRYLIKTRGQQVTLSCSPISGHRSVSWYQQTPGQGLQFLFEYFSETQRNKGNFPGRFSGRQFSNSRSEMNVSTLELGDSALYLCASSLQGGNTEAFFGQGTRLTVV.

The CDR3 region has the DNA TGTGCCAGCAGTTTAACCTGGGAGAACACTGAAGCTTTCTTT. Translation: CASSLTWENTEAFF. The chain is built from TRBV28 and TRBJ1-1; D call uncertain. Looked up from germline, CDR1 is MDHEN and CDR2 is SYDVKM. The CDR3 is 14 amino acids. The V and J ends lost 2 bases and 1 base respectively, with 8 bases between them.

Written as DNA, the CDR3 is TGTGCCAGCAGCGTCACAGTGGGCGGGGAGCTGTTTTTT. Translated: CASSVTVGGELFF. The chain has TRBV9 and TRBJ2-2; D not resolved. Trimming took 2 bases from V and 7 from J, leaving 9 bases between them. Germline values: CDR1 SGDLS, CDR2 YYNGEE. This CDR3 is built from 13 residues. The whole variable domain, remainder taken from reference TRBV9 and TRBJ2-2, is DSGVTQTPKHLITATGQRVTLRCSPRSGDLSVYWYQQSLDQGLQFLIQYYNGEERAKGNILERFSAQQFPDLHSELNLSSLELGDSALYFCASSVTVGGELFFGEGSRLTVL.

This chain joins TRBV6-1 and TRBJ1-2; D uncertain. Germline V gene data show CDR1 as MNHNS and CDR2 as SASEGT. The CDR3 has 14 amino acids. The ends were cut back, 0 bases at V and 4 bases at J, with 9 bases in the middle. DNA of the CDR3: TGTGCCAGCAGTGAAGCGCCGGGTGGCTATGGCTACACCTTC. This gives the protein CASSEAPGGYGYTF.

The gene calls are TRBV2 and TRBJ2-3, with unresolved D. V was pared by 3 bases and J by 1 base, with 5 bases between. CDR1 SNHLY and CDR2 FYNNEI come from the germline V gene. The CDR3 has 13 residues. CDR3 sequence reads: CASSEGGTDTQYF. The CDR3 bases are TGTGCCAGCAGTGAGGGCGGCACAGATACGCAGTATTTT.

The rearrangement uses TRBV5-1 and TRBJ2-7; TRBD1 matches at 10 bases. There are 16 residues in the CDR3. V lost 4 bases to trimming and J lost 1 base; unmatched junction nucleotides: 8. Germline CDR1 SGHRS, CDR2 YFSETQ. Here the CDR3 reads CASSPSTGGLSYEQYF. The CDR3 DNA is TGCGCCAGCAGCCCTTCGACAGGGGGCTTATCCTACGAGCAGTACTTC.

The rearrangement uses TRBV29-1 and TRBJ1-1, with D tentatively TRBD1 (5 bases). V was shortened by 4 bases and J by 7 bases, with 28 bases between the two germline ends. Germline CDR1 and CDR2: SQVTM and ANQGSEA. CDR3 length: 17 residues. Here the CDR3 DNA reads TGCAGCGTTGTAGGGACCCCACATCGGATTTTTCAGAATGAAGCTTTCTTT. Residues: CSVVGTPHRIFQNEAFF.

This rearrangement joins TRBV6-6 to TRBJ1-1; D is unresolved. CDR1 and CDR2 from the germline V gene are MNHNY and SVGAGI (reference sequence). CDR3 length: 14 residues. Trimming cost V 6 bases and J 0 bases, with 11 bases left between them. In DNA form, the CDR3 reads TGTGCCAGCAGCCATCCCGGGATGAACACTGAAGCTTTCTTT. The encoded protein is CASSHPGMNTEAFF.

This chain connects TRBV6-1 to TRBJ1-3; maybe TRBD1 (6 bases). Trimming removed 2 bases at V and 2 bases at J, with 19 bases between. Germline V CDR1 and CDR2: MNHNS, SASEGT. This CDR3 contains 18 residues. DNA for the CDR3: TGTGCCAGCAGTGAAAAAGAAGGGGGGATTGGACCTGGAAACACCATATATTTT. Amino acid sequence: CASSEKEGGIGPGNTIYF.

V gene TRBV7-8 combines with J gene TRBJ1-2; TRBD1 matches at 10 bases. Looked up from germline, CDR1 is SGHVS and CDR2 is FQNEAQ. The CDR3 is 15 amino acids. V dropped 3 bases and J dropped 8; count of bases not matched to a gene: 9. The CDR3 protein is CASSFRLRTGGGYTF. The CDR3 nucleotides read TGTGCCAGCAGCTTCCGGCTTAGGACAGGGGGAGGCTACACCTTC.

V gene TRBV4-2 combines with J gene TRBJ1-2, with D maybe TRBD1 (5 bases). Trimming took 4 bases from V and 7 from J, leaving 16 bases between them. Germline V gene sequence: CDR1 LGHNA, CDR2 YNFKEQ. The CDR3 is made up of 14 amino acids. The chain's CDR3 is CASSPLWGTGGYTF. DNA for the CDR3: TGTGCCAGCAGCCCTCTATGGGGCACGGGTGGCTACACCTTC.